Below, one TCR beta chain is given with its context. Germline lookup yields CDR1 SGHAT and CDR2 FQNNGV. The V segment lost 1 base and the J segment 2 bases; nucleotides outside the gene matches: 6. The CDR3 length is 17 residues. Assay: immunoSEQ multiplex PCR; the TCRdb copy retains only in-frame clones and omits some. Here the sample spans approximately 97,000 clones, roughly nine tenths being singletons. The source of the sample is a study of blood T cell repertoires in COVID-19. On the study more broadly: Sources were T cells, B-cell-depleted T cells, or PBMCs; the material itself was cDNA or gDNA.

This receptor was taken from a man in his 60s with acute or convalescent COVID-19. The chain employs TRBV11-2 and TRBJ2-5, with 11 bases matching TRBD1. Specimen: peripheral blood. The CDR3 nucleotides are TGTGCCAGCAGCTTAGGTCCGGGACAGGGGGGACAAGAGACCCAGTACTTC. Protein product: CASSLGPGQGGQETQYF.